This T cell receptor (beta chain) appears in the sequencing data of a study of T-cell reconstitution after alpha-beta-depleted transplantation in children. The sample holds many counts of this clonotype. Antigen unknown. The CDR3 spans 15 residues. CDR1 and CDR2 from the germline V gene are MGHDK and SYGVNS. The ends were cut back, 2 bases at V and 4 bases at J, with 15 bases in the middle. As it was prepared, the TCRbeta library received unique molecular identifiers. One entry per CDR3 protein results from TCRdb running MiXCR on the PCR reads. Among just under 150,000 distinct CDR3 sequences listed, roughly 8.8% were seen once. Points from the study as a whole: The high TCRbeta diversity at day 60 in some patients came from surviving recipient T cells and thymic progenitors. Roughly two months post-transplant, alpha-beta T cells reportedly originated from several hundred graft clones that had expanded. Newly produced T cells mostly accounted for T-cell counts and diversity one year post-transplant.

The source was PBMCs, mostly from graft donor cells, collected 180 days after TCRalphabeta/CD19-depleted stem cell transplant. The clonotype was recovered from a female patient aged 2-9 years who had a stem cell transplant for congenital amegakaryocytic thrombocytopenia, so the T cells may come from the graft donor. The chain links TRBV25-1 to TRBJ2-7; D possibly matches TRBD1 or TRBD2 (5 bases each). DNA of the CDR3: TGTGCCAGCAGTGAACGCGGACACCGAGGGTACGAGCAGTACTTC. This translates into CASSERGHRGYEQYF.